This T cell receptor (beta chain) was captured in a study of blood T cell repertoires in COVID-19. Study details: Italy, Spain and the United States were the sources of the convalescent and acute COVID-19 samples. PBMCs, B-cell-depleted T cells, or T cells were the source of the cDNA or gDNA that made up the material.

Authors' analysis steps: It was from reference gene primer amplification that nucleated cell counts were estimated. TCRdb's copy holds only in-frame clones and misses some; the assay was immunoSEQ multiplex PCR. V, J and clone size are those of that table, while D and trimming were read from the DNA. The data hold about 85,000 clones, with more than 70% observed a single time. The CDR3 runs to 14 residues. The trim removed 4 bases at V and 7 bases at J, leaving 6 bases unmatched. CDR1 is MGHRA, CDR2 YSYEKL, per germline. The source material was peripheral blood. The chain carries TRBV4-1 and TRBJ1-5, with 8 bases identical to TRBD1. The TCR sequence derives from a man aged 50 to 60 with acute or convalescent COVID-19. CDR3 residues: CASSPDRVIQPQHF. The CDR3 coding sequence is TGCGCCAGCAGCCCGGACAGGGTGATACAGCCCCAGCATTTT.